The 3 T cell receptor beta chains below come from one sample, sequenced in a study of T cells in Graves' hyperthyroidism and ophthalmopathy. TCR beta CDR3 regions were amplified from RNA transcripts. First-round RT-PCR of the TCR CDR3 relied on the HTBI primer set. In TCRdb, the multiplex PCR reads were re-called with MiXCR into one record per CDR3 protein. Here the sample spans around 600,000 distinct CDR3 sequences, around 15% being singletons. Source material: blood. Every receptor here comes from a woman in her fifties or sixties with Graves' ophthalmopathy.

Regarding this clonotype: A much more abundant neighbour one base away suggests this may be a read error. CDR3 bases: TGTGCCTGGATAACTGCCCGGGCAGAGACCCAGTTCTTC. Its translation: CAWITARAETQFF. The chain is built from TRBV30 and TRBJ2-5; D unclear. The DNA end favors TRBJ2-1, so the J call may be wrong. This CDR3 is 13 amino acids long. Germline CDR1 reads GTSNPN; CDR2 reads SVGIG (reference sequence).

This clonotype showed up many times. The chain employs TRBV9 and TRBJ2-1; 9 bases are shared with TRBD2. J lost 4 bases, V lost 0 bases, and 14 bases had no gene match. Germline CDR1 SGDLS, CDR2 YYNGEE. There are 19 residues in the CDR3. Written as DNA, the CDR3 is TGTGCCAGCAGCGTAGTAGGGGGATTTACTAGCGGGTCATACAATGAGCAGTTCTTC. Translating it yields CASSVVGGFTSGSYNEQFF.

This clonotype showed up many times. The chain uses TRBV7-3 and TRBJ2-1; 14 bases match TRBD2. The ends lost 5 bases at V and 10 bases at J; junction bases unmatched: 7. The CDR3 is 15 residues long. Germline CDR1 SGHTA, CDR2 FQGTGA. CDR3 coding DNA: TGTGCCAGCAGCCCGGGACTAGCGGGAGTTGGGGAGCAGTTCTTC. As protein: CASSPGLAGVGEQFF.